Below are 6 T cell receptor beta chains sequenced from a single sample in a study of spatial heterogeneity in lung cancer. Notes on the study in general: Counts that tracked tumor mutation counts were those of expanded intratumoral alpha and beta TCRs.

MiXCR was run by TCRdb on the 5' RACE reads, yielding one entry per CDR3 protein. Of thousands of distinct CDR3 sequences detected, 9.5% to 12% appear once; the ten largest clones hold 8% to 11%. Time point denoted: sample taken at primary tumor resection. For these TCRs, the target antigens are not known. The material sequenced was lung tumor tissue, taken at surgery. These receptors came from a female donor with early-stage non-small cell lung cancer.

This clonotype was seen ten or more times. The rearrangement links TRBV7-6 to TRBJ2-7, with 9 positions matching TRBD1. Germline-derived CDR1 and CDR2 are SGHVS and FNYEAQ. The CDR3 is 15 residues long. J was trimmed by 4 bases and V by 2 bases; bases with no gene match: 6. CDR3 loop: CASSLHRGHRYEQYF. The CDR3 DNA sequence: TGTGCCAGCAGCTTACACAGGGGGCATCGGTACGAGCAGTACTTC.

The table lists this clonotype with a few counts. This rearrangement joins TRBV10-2 to TRBJ2-3; 8 bases line up with TRBD2. Looked up from germline, CDR1 is WSHSY and CDR2 is SAAADI. Losses at the gene ends were 7 bases for V and 0 bases for J; bases not matched to a gene: 6. CDR3 length equals 15 residues. CDR3 nucleotides: TGCGCCAGCATCGCGGGGGGACGAAGCACAGATACGCAGTATTTT. Translating gives CASIAGGRSTDTQYF.

This clonotype was recorded a few times. CDR3 DNA: TGCAGCGTTGAAGAGGGACTAGCGGGGGGTCATATCAGCCAAGAGACCCAGTACTTC. It codes for CSVEEGLAGGHISQETQYF. The chain uses TRBV29-1 and TRBJ2-5, with 15 bases that match TRBD2. Germline-derived CDR1 and CDR2 are SQVTM and ANQGSEA. The CDR3 is 19 residues long. V trimming: 0 bases; J trimming: 1 base; junction bases outside the gene matches: 9.

The sample holds many counts of this clonotype. This chain connects TRBV20-1 to TRBJ1-1; D gene ambiguous. This CDR3 comprises 11 residues. Germline CDR1 DFQATT, CDR2 SNEGSKA (reference sequence). Trimming shortened V by 5 bases and J by 4 bases, and 8 bases separated the two germline ends. This CDR3 is CSAVGFTEAFF. DNA for the CDR3: TGCAGTGCTGTCGGTTTCACTGAAGCTTTCTTT.

This clonotype was counted between two and nine times. The CDR3 DNA follows: TGCAGTGCTAGAGTGGCCCAAGAGACCCAGTACTTC. It yields the protein CSARVAQETQYF. The chain carries TRBV20-1 and TRBJ2-5; D unresolved. Germline loops: CDR1 DFQATT, CDR2 SNEGSKA (reference sequence). The V end lost 1 base, the J end lost 1 base, and 4 bases lay between the germline ends. The CDR3 covers 12 residues.

V usage is TRBV12-3 or TRBV12-4 and J usage is TRBJ2-1, with D hard to call. The CDR3 has 13 residues. Trimming took off 1 base at V and 9 bases at J, with 10 bases between the two ends. The CDR3 reads CASSLGPNGEQFF. CDR3 DNA: TGTGCCAGCAGTTTAGGGCCGAACGGTGAGCAGTTCTTC.